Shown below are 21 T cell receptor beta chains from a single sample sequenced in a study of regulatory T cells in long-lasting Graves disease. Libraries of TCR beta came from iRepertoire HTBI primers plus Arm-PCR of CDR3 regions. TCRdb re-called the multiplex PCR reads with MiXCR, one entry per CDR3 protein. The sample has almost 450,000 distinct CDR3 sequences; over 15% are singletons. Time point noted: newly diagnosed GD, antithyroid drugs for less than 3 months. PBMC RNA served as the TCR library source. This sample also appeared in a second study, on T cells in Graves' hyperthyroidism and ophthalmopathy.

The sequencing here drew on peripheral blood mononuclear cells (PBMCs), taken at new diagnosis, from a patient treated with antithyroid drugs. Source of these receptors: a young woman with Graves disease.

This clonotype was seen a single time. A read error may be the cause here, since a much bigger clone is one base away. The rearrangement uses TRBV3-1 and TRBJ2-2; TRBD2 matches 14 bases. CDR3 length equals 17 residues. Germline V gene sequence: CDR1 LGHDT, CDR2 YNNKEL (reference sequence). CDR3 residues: CANSQPRTSGRNGELFF. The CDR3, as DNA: TGTGCCAACAGCCAACCAAGGACTAGCGGGAGGAACGGGGAGCTGTTTTTT.

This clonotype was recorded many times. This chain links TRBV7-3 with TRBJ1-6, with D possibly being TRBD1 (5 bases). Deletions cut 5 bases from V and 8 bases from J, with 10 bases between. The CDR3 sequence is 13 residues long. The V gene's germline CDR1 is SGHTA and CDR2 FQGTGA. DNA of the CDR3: TGTGCCAGCAGCCTCATACAGGATTCACCCCTCCACTTT. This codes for CASSLIQDSPLHF.

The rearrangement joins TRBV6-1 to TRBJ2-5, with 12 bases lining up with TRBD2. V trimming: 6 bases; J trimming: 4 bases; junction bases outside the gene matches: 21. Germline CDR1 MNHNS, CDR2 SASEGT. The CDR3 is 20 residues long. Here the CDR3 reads CASSPSPVPSGLAGRETQYF. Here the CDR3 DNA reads TGTGCCAGCAGCCCATCTCCGGTCCCAAGTGGACTAGCGGGGAGAGAGACCCAGTACTTC.

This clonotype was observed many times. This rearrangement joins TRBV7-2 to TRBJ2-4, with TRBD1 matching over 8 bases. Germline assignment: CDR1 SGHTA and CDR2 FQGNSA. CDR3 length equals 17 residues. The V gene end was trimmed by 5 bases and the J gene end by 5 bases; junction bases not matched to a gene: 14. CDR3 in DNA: TGTGCCAGCAGCCTTCGTTCGTCCGGGACAGGACAAAACATTCAGTACTTC. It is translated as CASSLRSSGTGQNIQYF.

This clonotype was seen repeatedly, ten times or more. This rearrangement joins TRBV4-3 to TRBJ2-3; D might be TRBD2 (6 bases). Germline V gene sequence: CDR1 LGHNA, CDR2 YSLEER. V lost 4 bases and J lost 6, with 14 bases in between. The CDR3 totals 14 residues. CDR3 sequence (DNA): TGCGCCAGCAGCCGGAGGGTACAGGCGGATACGCAGTATTTT. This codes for CASSRRVQADTQYF.

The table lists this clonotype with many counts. CDR3 sequence (DNA): TGTGCCAGCAGCTTCCGAGGTAACCCCTCCTACGAGCAGTACTTC. Its translation: CASSFRGNPSYEQYF. This chain uses TRBV7-9 with TRBJ2-7; D not resolved. Germline loops: CDR1 SEHNR, CDR2 FQNEAQ (reference sequence). CDR3 length: 15 amino acids. V lost 3 bases and J lost 0, with 12 bases in between.

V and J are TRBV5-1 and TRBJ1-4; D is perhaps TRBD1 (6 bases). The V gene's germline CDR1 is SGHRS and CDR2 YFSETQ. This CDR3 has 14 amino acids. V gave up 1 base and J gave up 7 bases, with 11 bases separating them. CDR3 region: CASSLQAGVEKLFF. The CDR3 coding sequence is TGCGCCAGCAGCTTGCAGGCAGGGGTTGAAAAACTGTTTTTT. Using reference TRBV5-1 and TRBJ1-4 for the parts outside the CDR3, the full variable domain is KAGVTQTPRYLIKTRGQQVTLSCSPISGHRSVSWYQQTPGQGLQFLFEYFSETQRNKGNFPGRFSGRQFSNSRSEMNVSTLELGDSALYLCASSLQAGVEKLFFGSGTQLSVL.

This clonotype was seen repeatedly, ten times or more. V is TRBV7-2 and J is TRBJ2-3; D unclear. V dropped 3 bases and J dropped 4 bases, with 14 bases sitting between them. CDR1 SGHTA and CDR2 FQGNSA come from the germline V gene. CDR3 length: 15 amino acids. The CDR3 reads CASSFSPQAADTQYF. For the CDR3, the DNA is TGTGCCAGCAGCTTCAGCCCCCAGGCGGCAGATACGCAGTATTTT.

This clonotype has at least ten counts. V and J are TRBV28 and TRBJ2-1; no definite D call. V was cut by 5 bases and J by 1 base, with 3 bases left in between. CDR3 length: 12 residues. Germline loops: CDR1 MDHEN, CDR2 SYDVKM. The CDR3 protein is CASSTSYNEQFF. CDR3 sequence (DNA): TGTGCCAGCAGTACATCCTACAATGAGCAGTTCTTC.

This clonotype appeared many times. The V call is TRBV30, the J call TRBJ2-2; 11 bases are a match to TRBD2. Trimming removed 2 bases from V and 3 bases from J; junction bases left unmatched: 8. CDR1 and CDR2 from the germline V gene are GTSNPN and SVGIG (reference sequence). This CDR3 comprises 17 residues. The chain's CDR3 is CAWSNLPSGRHTGELFF. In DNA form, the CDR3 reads TGTGCCTGGAGTAACTTACCTAGCGGGAGGCACACCGGGGAGCTGTTTTTT.

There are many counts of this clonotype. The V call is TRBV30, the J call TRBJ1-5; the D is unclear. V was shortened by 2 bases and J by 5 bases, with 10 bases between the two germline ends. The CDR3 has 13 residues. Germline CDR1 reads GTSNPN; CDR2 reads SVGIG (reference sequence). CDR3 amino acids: CAWSRTADQPQHF. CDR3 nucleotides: TGTGCCTGGAGTAGGACGGCGGATCAGCCCCAGCATTTT. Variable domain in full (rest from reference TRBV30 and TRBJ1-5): SQTIHQWPATLVQPVGSPLSLECTVEGTSNPNLYWYRQAAGRGLQLLFYSVGIGQISSEVPQNLSASRPQDRQFILSSKKLLLSDSGFYLCAWSRTADQPQHFGDGTRLSIL.

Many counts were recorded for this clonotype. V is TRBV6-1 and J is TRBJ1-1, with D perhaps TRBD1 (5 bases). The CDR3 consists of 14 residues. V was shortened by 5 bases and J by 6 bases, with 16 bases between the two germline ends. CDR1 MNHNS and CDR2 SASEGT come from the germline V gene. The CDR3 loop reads CASSLKLQVPEAFF. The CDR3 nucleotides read TGTGCCAGCAGTCTAAAGCTACAGGTCCCTGAAGCTTTCTTT.

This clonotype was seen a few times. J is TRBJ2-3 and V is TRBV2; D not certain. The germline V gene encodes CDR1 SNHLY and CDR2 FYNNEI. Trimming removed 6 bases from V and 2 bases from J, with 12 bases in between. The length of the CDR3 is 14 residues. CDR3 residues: CASRVALNTDTQYF. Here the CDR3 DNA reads TGTGCCAGCAGGGTCGCCCTAAACACAGATACGCAGTATTTT.

Written as DNA, the CDR3 is TGCGCCAGCAGCCAAGACCCGGCAGCTAGCACAGATACGCAGTATTTT. Amino acid sequence: CASSQDPAASTDTQYF. The chain combines TRBV4-1 with TRBJ2-3; the D is unclear. This CDR3 contains 16 residues. Germline V lookup: CDR1 MGHRA, CDR2 YSYEKL. Trimming shortened V by 0 bases and J by 0 bases, and 10 bases separated the two germline ends.

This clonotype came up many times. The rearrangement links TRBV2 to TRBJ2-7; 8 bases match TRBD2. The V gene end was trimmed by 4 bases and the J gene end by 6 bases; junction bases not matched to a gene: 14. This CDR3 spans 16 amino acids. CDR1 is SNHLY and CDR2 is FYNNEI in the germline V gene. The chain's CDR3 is CASSVSAGVVIGEQYF. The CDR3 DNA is TGTGCCAGCAGTGTGTCAGCGGGAGTTGTTATAGGCGAGCAGTACTTC.

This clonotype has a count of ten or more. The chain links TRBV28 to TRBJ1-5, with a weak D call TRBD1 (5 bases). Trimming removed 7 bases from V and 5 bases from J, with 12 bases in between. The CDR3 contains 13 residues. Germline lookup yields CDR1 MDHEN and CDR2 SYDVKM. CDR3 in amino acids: CASTSGVHQPQHF. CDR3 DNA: TGTGCCAGCACCTCGGGGGTCCATCAGCCCCAGCATTTT. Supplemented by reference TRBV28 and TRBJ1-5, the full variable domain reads DVKVTQSSRYLVKRTGEKVFLECVQDMDHENMFWYRQDPGLGLRLIYFSYDVKMKEKGDIPEGYSVSREKKERFSLILESASTNQTSMYLCASTSGVHQPQHFGDGTRLSIL.

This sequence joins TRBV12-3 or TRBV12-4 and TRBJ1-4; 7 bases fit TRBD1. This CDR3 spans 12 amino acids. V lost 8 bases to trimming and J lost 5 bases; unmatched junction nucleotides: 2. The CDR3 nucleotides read TGTGCCAGCGTGACAGGGAATGAAAAACTGTTTTTT. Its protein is CASVTGNEKLFF.

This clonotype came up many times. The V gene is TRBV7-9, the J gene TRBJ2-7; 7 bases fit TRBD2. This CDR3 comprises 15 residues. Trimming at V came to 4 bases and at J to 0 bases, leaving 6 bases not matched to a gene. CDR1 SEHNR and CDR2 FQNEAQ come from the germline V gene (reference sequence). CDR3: CASSSSGKSSYEQYF. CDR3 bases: TGTGCCAGCAGCTCGAGCGGGAAAAGCTCCTACGAGCAGTACTTC.

CDR3 DNA: TGTGCCAGCAGCTTGGGGACAGGGTTAGCCTACGAGCAGTACTTC. It codes for CASSLGTGLAYEQYF. J is TRBJ2-7 and V is TRBV7-9, with TRBD1 identical over 9 bases. Per germline, CDR1 SEHNR and CDR2 FQNEAQ (reference sequence). The CDR3 is made up of 15 amino acids. V lost 3 bases and J lost 2; bases outside the gene matches: 5.

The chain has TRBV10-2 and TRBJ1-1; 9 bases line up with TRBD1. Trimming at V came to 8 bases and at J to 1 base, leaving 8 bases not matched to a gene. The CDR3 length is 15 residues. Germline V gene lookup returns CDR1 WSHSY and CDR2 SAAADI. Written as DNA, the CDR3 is TGCGCCAGCTGGGGGGACAGGGTAACGAACACTGAAGCTTTCTTT. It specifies CASWGDRVTNTEAFF.

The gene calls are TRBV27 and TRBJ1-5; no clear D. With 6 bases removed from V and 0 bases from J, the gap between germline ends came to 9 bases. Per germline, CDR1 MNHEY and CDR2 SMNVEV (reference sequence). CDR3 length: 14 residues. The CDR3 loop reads CASRPSDSNQPQHF. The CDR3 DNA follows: TGTGCCAGCAGACCCTCGGATAGCAATCAGCCCCAGCATTTT.